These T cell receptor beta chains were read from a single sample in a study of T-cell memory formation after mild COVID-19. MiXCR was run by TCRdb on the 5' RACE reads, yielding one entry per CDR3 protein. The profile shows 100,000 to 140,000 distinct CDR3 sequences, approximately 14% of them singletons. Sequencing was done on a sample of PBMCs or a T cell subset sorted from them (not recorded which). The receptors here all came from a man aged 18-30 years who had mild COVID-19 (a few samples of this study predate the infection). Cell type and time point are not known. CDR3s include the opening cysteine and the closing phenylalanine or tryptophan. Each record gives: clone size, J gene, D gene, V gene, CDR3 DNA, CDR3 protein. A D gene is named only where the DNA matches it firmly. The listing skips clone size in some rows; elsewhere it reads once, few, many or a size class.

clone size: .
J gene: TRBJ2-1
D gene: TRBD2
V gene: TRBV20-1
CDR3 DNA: TGCAGTGCTAGGCCTAGCGGGGGCTACAATGAGCAGTTCTTC
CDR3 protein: CSARPSGGYNEQFF

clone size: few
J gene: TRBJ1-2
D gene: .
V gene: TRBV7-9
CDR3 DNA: TGTGCCAGCACCAACCCCTTAGGGGGCTATGGCTACACCTTC
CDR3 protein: CASTNPLGGYGYTF

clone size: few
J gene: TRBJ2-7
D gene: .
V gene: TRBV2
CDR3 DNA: TGTGCCAGCAGCGGGGGCGGAGAGCAGTACTTC
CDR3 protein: CASSGGGEQYF

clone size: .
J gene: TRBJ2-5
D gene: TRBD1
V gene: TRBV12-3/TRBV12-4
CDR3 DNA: TGTGCCAGCAGTTCGACAGGGGGCGAACAAGAGACCCAGTACTTC
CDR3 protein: CASSSTGGEQETQYF

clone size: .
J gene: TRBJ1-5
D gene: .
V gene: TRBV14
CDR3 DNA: TGTGCCAGGTTGGATGGCCCCCCTGAAGAGAATCAGCCCCAGCATTTT
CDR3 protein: CARLDGPPEENQPQHF

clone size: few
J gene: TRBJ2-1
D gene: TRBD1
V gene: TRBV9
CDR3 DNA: TGTGCCAGCAGCGTAGTGGGACAGGGGGAGCTATTCTTC
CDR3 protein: CASSVVGQGELFF

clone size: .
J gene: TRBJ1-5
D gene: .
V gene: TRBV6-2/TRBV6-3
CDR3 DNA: TGTGCCAGCAGAGCAACGGGGACCCCAAATCAGCCCCAGCATTTT
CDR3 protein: CASRATGTPNQPQHF

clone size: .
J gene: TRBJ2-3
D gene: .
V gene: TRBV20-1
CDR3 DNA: TGCAGTGCTAGTTTCCGGGGTACAGTTACAGATACGCAGTATTTT
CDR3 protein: CSASFRGTVTDTQYF

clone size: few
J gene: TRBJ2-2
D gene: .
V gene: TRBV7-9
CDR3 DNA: TGTGCCAGCAGCTTAGGCGCAGGCGTGAACACCGGGGAGCTGTTTTTT
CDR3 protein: CASSLGAGVNTGELFF

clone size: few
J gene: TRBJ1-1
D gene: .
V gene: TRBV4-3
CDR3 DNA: TGCGCCAGCAGCCACCTAGGGGGGGGCACTGAAGCTTTCTTT
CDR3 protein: CASSHLGGGTEAFF

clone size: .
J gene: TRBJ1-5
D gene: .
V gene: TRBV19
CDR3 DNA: TGTGCCAGTAGTATCGCAGCGGGAGTCTTTCAGCCCCAGCATTTT
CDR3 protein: CASSIAAGVFQPQHF

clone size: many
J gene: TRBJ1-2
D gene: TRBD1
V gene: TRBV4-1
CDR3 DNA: TGCGCCAGCAGCCAATACCCCCGGGACAGGGAGAACTATGGCTACACCTTC
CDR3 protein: CASSQYPRDRENYGYTF

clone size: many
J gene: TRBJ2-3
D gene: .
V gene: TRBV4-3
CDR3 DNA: TGCGCCAGCAGCCAAGAGGGCTCCACAGATACGCAGTATTTT
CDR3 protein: CASSQEGSTDTQYF

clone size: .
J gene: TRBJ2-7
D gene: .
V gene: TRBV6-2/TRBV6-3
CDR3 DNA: TGTGCCACGGGATCCAATAGAAACGAGCAGTACTTC
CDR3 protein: CATGSNRNEQYF

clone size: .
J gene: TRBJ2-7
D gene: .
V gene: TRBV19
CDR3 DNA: TGTGCCAGTAGTAGGGGTCTTACCTACGAGCAGTACTTC
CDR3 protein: CASSRGLTYEQYF

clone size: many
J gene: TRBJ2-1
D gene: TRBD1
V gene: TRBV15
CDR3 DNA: TGTGCCACCAGCAGTGAGGGAACAGGGGGTCTTATCGATGAGCAGTTCTTC
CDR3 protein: CATSSEGTGGLIDEQFF

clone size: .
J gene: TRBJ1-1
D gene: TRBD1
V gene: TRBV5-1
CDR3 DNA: TGCGCCAGCAGCTTGGAGGGACAGTGGACAGATGAAGCTTTCTTT
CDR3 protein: CASSLEGQWTDEAFF

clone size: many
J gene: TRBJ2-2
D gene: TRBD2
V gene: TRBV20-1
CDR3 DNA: TGCAGTGCTAGAGGGACTAGCGGGGAATCCGGGGAGCTGTTTTTT
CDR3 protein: CSARGTSGESGELFF

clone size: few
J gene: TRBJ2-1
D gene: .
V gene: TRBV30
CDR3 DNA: TGTGCCTGGAGTGTGGGGGGAGGCTATGAGCAGTTCTTC
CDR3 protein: CAWSVGGGYEQFF

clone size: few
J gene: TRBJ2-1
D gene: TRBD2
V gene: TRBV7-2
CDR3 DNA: TGTGCCAGCAGCCCCGGGCCTAGCGGGGGGAATGAGCAGTTCTTC
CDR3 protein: CASSPGPSGGNEQFF

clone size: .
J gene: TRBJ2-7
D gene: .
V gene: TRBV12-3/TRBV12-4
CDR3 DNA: TGTGCCAGCAGTCCGGGGACACACTACGAGCAGTACTTC
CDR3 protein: CASSPGTHYEQYF

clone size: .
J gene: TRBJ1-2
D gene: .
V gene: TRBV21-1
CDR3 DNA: TGTGCCAGCAGCAAAGCGCTCGGGGGCTACACCTTC
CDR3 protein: CASSKALGGYTF

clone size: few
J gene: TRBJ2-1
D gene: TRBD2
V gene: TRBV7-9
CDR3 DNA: TGTGCCAGCAGCTTAACCGGGACTAGCGGGGGGCCTTACAATGAGCAGTTCTTC
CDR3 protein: CASSLTGTSGGPYNEQFF

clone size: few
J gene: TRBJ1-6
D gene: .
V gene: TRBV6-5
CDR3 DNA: TGTGCCAGCCAGGGCTGGGGGGGGAATTATAATTCACCCCTCCACTTT
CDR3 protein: CASQGWGGNYNSPLHF

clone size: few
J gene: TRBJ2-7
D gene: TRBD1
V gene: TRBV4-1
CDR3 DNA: TGCGCCAGCAGCCAAGATGCGGGGACAGGGGGTCTAGAGCAGTACTTC
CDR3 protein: CASSQDAGTGGLEQYF

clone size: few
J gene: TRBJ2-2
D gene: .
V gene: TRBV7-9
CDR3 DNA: TGTGCCAGCTTTGGCAACCCGCCGGGGGAGCTGTTTTTT
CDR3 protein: CASFGNPPGELFF

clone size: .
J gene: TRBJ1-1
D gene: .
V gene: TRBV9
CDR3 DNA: TGTGCCAGCAGCGTATGGCAGGGGCAAACCACTGAAGCTTTCTTT
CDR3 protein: CASSVWQGQTTEAFF

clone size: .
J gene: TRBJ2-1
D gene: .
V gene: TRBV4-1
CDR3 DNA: TGCGCCAGCAGCCAACCCTCCAATGAGCAGTTCTTC
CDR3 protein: CASSQPSNEQFF

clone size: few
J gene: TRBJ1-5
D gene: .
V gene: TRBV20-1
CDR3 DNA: TGCAGTGCTAGTGTAACAGCGTCCAATCAGCCCCAGCATTTT
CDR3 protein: CSASVTASNQPQHF

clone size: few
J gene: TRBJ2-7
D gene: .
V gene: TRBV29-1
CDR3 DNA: TGCAGCGTGGAGGCTGACAGGACCTACGAGCAGTACTTC
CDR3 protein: CSVEADRTYEQYF

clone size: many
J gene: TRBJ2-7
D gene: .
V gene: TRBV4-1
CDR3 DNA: TGCGCCAGCAGCCAAGTCGTCGGTTTTTACAACGAGCAGTACTTC
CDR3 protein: CASSQVVGFYNEQYF

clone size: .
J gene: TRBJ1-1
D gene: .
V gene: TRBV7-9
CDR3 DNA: TGTGCCAGCAGCCCGCCGGACCGCCCGGGAGCTTTCTTT
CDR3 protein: CASSPPDRPGAFF

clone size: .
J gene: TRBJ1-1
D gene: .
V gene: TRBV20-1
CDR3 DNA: TGCAGTGCTAGGGATCCGTGGGTCACTGAAGCTTTCTTT
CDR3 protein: CSARDPWVTEAFF

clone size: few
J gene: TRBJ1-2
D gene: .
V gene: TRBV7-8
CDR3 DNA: TGTGCCAGCAGCATAGGGTCGGCAGCGTATGGCTACACCTTC
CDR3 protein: CASSIGSAAYGYTF

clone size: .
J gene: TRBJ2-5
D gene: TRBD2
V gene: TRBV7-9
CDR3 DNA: TGTGCCAGCAGCTCGCCGGGACTAGCTGAGGCGGACCAGTACTTC
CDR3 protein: CASSSPGLAEADQYF

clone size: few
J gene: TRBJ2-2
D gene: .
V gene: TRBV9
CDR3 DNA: TGTGCCAGCAGCTCAGAGGGGGGAAACACCGGGGAGCTGTTTTTT
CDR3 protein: CASSSEGGNTGELFF

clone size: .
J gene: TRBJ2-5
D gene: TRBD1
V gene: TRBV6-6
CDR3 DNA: TGTGCCAGCAGTCTTACAGGGGGAGAGACCCAGTACTTC
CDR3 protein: CASSLTGGETQYF

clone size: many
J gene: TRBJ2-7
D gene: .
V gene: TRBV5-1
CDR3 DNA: TGCGCCAGCAGCTTGGAGGGGGTAGAGGGCCACGAGCAGTACTTC
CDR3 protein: CASSLEGVEGHEQYF

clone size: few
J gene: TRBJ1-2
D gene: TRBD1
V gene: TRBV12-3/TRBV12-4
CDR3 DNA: TGTGCCAGCAGTTCCTGGACAGGGCTGGGGGACACCTTC
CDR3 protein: CASSSWTGLGDTF

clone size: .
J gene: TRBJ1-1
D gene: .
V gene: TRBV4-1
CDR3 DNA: TGCGCCAGCAGCCAAGGCTACGGGGCATTGAACACTGAAGCTTTCTTT
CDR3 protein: CASSQGYGALNTEAFF

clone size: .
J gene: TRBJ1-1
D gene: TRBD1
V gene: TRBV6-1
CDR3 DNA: TGTGCCAGCAGTGAGACAGGGAGAGAGGGCACTGAAGCTTTCTTT
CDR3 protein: CASSETGREGTEAFF

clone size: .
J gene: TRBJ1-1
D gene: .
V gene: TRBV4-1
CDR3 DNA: TGCGCCAGCAGACAACGGGACTGGGGCTCAGAGGCGTACACTGAAGCTTTCTTT
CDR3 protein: CASRQRDWGSEAYTEAFF

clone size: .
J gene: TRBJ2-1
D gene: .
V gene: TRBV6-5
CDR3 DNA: TGTGCCAGCAGTTATACCAGTGGGGATGAGCAGTTCTTC
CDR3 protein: CASSYTSGDEQFF

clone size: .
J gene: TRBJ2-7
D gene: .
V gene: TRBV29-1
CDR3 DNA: TGCAGCGTTGAAGATACGGGGCAGGGCTTCTACGAGCAGTACTTC
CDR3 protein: CSVEDTGQGFYEQYF